In its sample, the clone carrying this TCR beta chain was seen many times. Antigen unknown. The CDR3 is 13 residues long. Germline V gene lookup returns CDR1 SQVTM and CDR2 ANQGSEA. Between the trimmed V and J ends, which lost 4 bases and 3 bases, there was a span of 13 bases. This specimen belongs to a study of T cells in Graves' hyperthyroidism and ophthalmopathy. Study outcomes and limitations: Ophthalmopathy onset followed model prediction by a median approximately six months. Most thyroid clonotypes expanded above 0.001 appeared in blood too.

TCR beta CDR3 sequences were amplified from RNA transcripts. The HTBI primer set was used in a first-round RT-PCR of the TCR CDR3. TCRdb independently ran MiXCR on the multiplex PCR reads; one entry per CDR3 protein. This table has 700,000 or so distinct CDR3 sequences, 15% to 20% appearing once. Exclusion criteria comprised uncontrolled infection, other autoimmune disease, pregnancy or lactation. It was approximately 9.7 ml of fresh peripheral blood that supplied the PBMCs. This clonotype was obtained from a man younger than 35 with Graves' hyperthyroidism. The sequenced material came from blood. The genes are TRBV29-1 and TRBJ2-7; D gene unclear. The CDR3 DNA reads TGCAGCGTTGGTCGCGGTGGGTACTACGAGCAGTACTTC. It codes for CSVGRGGYYEQYF.